A selection of T cell receptor beta chains follows, all from one sample in a study of T-cell memory formation after mild COVID-19. TCRdb re-analysed the 5' RACE reads in MiXCR, keeping a single row per CDR3 protein. Altogether about 390,000 distinct CDR3 sequences are present, 16% being singletons, with the ten largest covering around a fifth. The sequenced sample consisted of PBMCs or a T cell subset sorted from them (not recorded which). These receptors all stem from a man between 18 and 29 years old who had mild COVID-19 (a few samples of this study predate the infection). Cell type and time point are not known. Both conserved end residues are part of each CDR3. The order of the fields is clone size, J gene, D gene, V gene, CDR3 protein, CDR3 DNA. D genes are given only for firm matches. Clone size is not always given. Where it is, it says once, few, many or a class for expanded clones.

>.|TRBJ2-7|.|TRBV12-3/TRBV12-4
CASSLGNSFYEQYF
TGTGCCAGCAGTTTAGGTAACAGCTTTTACGAGCAGTACTTC
>.|TRBJ2-3|TRBD1|TRBV7-8
CASSSVMTGGNADTQYF
TGTGCCAGCAGCTCAGTTATGACAGGGGGCAACGCAGATACGCAGTATTTT
>few|TRBJ1-5|.|TRBV7-9
CASSLGVGQPQHF
TGTGCCAGCAGCTTAGGAGTCGGTCAGCCCCAGCATTTT
>.|TRBJ1-1|.|TRBV7-2
CASSSYRLGGIAFF
TGTGCCAGCAGCTCTTATAGGTTAGGGGGGATAGCTTTCTTT
>few|TRBJ2-1|.|TRBV7-2
CASSFLDQGGNEQFF
TGTGCCAGCAGCTTTCTAGACCAAGGGGGAAATGAGCAGTTCTTC
>.|TRBJ1-5|TRBD1|TRBV4-2
CASSQSNRGDQPQHF
TGTGCCAGCAGCCAATCTAACAGGGGGGACCAGCCCCAGCATTTT
>.|TRBJ1-4|.|TRBV18
CASSQGNEKLIF
TGTGCCAGCTCACAGGGGAATGAAAAACTGATTTTT
>.|TRBJ1-5|.|TRBV6-2/TRBV6-3
CASSYIGGINQPQHF
TGTGCCAGCAGTTACATAGGGGGAATTAATCAGCCCCAGCATTTT
>once|TRBJ1-1|.|TRBV4-1
CASRPGTLFTEAFF
TGCGCCAGCAGGCCCGGGACCCTGTTCACTGAAGCTTTCTTT
>.|TRBJ2-1|.|TRBV7-2
CASSYEHNEQFF
TGTGCCAGCAGCTACGAACATAATGAGCAGTTCTTC
>few|TRBJ1-2|.|TRBV6-5
CASSYAGLKLTNYGYTF
TGTGCCAGCAGTTACGCCGGCTTGAAATTAACTAACTATGGCTACACCTTC
>.|TRBJ1-3|.|TRBV4-3
CASSLGVGNTIYF
TGCGCCAGCAGCCTAGGAGTTGGAAACACCATATATTTT
>many|TRBJ1-3|.|TRBV5-1
CASSLLTGSSGNTIYF
TGCGCCAGCAGCCTCCTGACAGGAAGCTCTGGAAACACCATATATTTT
>many|TRBJ1-2|.|TRBV11-2
CASTGRSYGYTF
TGTGCCAGCACCGGACGGAGCTATGGCTACACCTTC
>few|TRBJ2-3|.|TRBV7-7
CASSSGPRGDTQYF
TGTGCCAGCAGCTCCGGACCTCGCGGAGATACGCAGTATTTT
>.|TRBJ2-2|TRBD1|TRBV25-1
CASSINRDRGPTGELFF
TGTGCCAGCAGTATAAACCGGGACAGGGGGCCTACCGGGGAGCTGTTTTTT
>few|TRBJ2-2|.|TRBV4-1
CASSQSTGELFF
TGCGCCAGCAGCCAGAGCACCGGGGAGCTGTTTTTT
>.|TRBJ2-3|.|TRBV7-2
CASSLATSAVTQYF
TGTGCCAGCAGCTTAGCAACTTCGGCAGTTACGCAGTATTTT
>.|TRBJ1-5|.|TRBV7-2
CAVGLQPQHF
TGTGCCGTCGGCCTGCAGCCCCAGCATTTT
>.|TRBJ2-5|TRBD1|TRBV10-3
CASRDSLQETQYF
TGTGCCTCCAGGGACAGCCTCCAAGAGACCCAGTACTTC
>few|TRBJ2-1|.|TRBV5-1
CASSGGWGSYNEQFF
TGCGCCAGCAGCGGCGGATGGGGGTCCTACAATGAGCAGTTCTTC
>.|TRBJ2-2|.|TRBV7-9
CAGSLHGGVWSSGTGELFF
TGTGCCGGCAGCTTACACGGGGGTGTTTGGAGTAGCGGCACCGGGGAGCTGTTTTTT
>few|TRBJ1-2|.|TRBV20-1
CSVHANYGYTF
TGCAGTGTCCACGCTAACTATGGCTACACCTTC
>many|TRBJ1-1|.|TRBV12-3/TRBV12-4
CASSSGTEAFF
TGTGCCAGCAGTTCAGGGACTGAAGCTTTCTTT
>.|TRBJ2-7|.|TRBV6-1
CASSEAGGSEQYF
TGTGCCAGCAGTGAAGCGGGCGGAAGCGAGCAGTACTTC
>few|TRBJ1-1|.|TRBV6-5
CASSPGDTEAFF
TGTGCCAGCAGTCCAGGGGACACTGAAGCTTTCTTT
>.|TRBJ2-5|TRBD2|TRBV9
CASSVGSGAETQYF
TGTGCCAGCAGCGTAGGTAGCGGGGCAGAGACCCAGTACTTC
>.|TRBJ1-4|.|TRBV7-2
CASSLKRGVNEKLFF
TGTGCCAGCAGCTTAAAGCGGGGGGTTAATGAAAAACTGTTTTTT
>few|TRBJ2-1|TRBD1|TRBV29-1
CSVPGQGASGEQFF
TGCAGCGTCCCCGGACAGGGGGCGTCGGGTGAGCAGTTCTTC
>.|TRBJ1-2|TRBD1|TRBV7-9
CASSLAQDRGDYGYTF
TGTGCCAGCAGCTTAGCCCAGGACAGGGGAGACTATGGCTACACCTTC
>.|TRBJ2-1|.|TRBV3-1
CASSQDGIYSEQFF
TGTGCCAGCAGCCAAGACGGGATTTACTCCGAGCAGTTCTTC
>.|TRBJ2-6|TRBD1|TRBV9
CASSVTGGANVLTF
TGTGCCAGCAGCGTAACAGGGGGAGCCAACGTCCTGACTTTC
>few|TRBJ1-2|TRBD1|TRBV18
CASSRWTGSHGYTF
TGTGCCAGCTCACGGTGGACAGGGAGTCATGGCTACACCTTC
>few|TRBJ1-4|.|TRBV7-6
CASSSRSGKFREKLFF
TGTGCCAGCAGCTCCCGTTCAGGGAAGTTTCGGGAAAAACTGTTTTTT
>many|TRBJ2-5|.|TRBV7-2
CASSLPGGLRETQYF
TGTGCCAGCAGCTTACCGGGGGGCCTTAGGGAGACCCAGTACTTC
>.|TRBJ2-7|.|TRBV5-1
CASSLFDSYEQYF
TGCGCCAGCAGCTTGTTTGACTCCTACGAGCAGTACTTC
>few|TRBJ2-6|.|TRBV29-1
CSVEDLPGANVLTF
TGCAGCGTTGAAGATCTTCCTGGGGCCAACGTCCTGACTTTC
>.|TRBJ2-1|.|TRBV6-2/TRBV6-3
CASRHNYNEQFF
TGTGCCAGCAGACACAATTACAATGAGCAGTTCTTC
>few|TRBJ1-2|.|TRBV7-9
CASSLARERHYGYTF
TGTGCCAGCAGCTTAGCGCGGGAACGGCACTATGGCTACACCTTC
>.|TRBJ2-5|TRBD1|TRBV5-6
CASDRQGAKVTQYF
TGTGCCAGCGATAGACAGGGGGCCAAGGTGACCCAGTACTTC
>few|TRBJ1-1|.|TRBV7-9
CASSLGGRVRIAEAFF
TGTGCCAGCAGCTTAGGAGGCAGGGTGCGGATCGCTGAAGCTTTCTTT
>many|TRBJ2-6|.|TRBV29-1
CSVAVSGANVLTF
TGCAGCGTTGCGGTTTCTGGGGCCAACGTCCTGACTTTC
>.|TRBJ2-2|TRBD2|TRBV4-3
CASSLGTSGGDLGTGELFF
TGCGCCAGCAGCCTCGGGACTAGCGGGGGGGATCTGGGAACCGGGGAGCTGTTTTTT
>few|TRBJ2-2|.|TRBV7-2
CASSQGGPGELFF
TGTGCCAGCAGCCAGGGGGGTCCCGGGGAGCTGTTTTTT
>.|TRBJ2-2|TRBD2|TRBV7-2
CASSLILAGQTGELFF
TGTGCCAGCAGCTTAATACTAGCGGGGCAGACCGGGGAGCTGTTTTTT
>.|TRBJ2-1|TRBD2|TRBV18
CASSPTIVAGGRFF
TGTGCCAGCTCCCCCACCATTGTAGCGGGGGGAAGGTTCTTC
>few|TRBJ2-1|TRBD1|TRBV4-2
CASSPQRGPGDEQFF
TGTGCCAGCAGCCCGCAAAGGGGGCCGGGCGATGAGCAGTTCTTC
>many|TRBJ1-1|.|TRBV7-3
CASSLGGKNTEAFF
TGTGCCAGCAGCTTAGGGGGGAAGAACACTGAAGCTTTCTTT
>.|TRBJ2-1|.|TRBV7-2
CASSTRTGWAQFF
TGTGCCAGCAGCACGAGAACAGGATGGGCGCAGTTCTTC
>few|TRBJ2-7|.|TRBV6-5
CASSYSGRHEQYF
TGTGCCAGCAGTTACTCGGGCCGGCACGAGCAGTACTTC
>.|TRBJ2-1|.|TRBV4-2
CASSRPDNEQFF
TGTGCCAGCAGCCGACCAGACAATGAGCAGTTCTTC
>.|TRBJ2-2|.|TRBV20-1
CSAAQGTNTGELFF
TGCAGTGCTGCCCAGGGAACCAACACCGGGGAGCTGTTTTTT
>few|TRBJ1-2|.|TRBV4-1
CASSQQNYGYTF
TGCGCCAGCAGCCAACAGAACTATGGCTACACCTTC
>few|TRBJ1-1|.|TRBV6-5
CASSPGAPEAFF
TGTGCCAGCAGTCCCGGTGCCCCTGAAGCTTTCTTT
>.|TRBJ2-2|.|TRBV12-3/TRBV12-4
CASRPNTGELFF
TGTGCCAGCAGGCCAAACACCGGGGAGCTGTTTTTT
>few|TRBJ2-4|TRBD2|TRBV5-1
CASSLAGAGENIQYF
TGCGCCAGCAGCTTAGCGGGGGCAGGGGAAAACATTCAGTACTTC
>few|TRBJ2-5|TRBD2|TRBV24-1
CATSPGTSGDSETQYF
TGTGCCACCAGCCCCGGGACTAGCGGGGATTCGGAGACCCAGTACTTC